These 9 T cell receptor beta chains originate from one sample sequenced in a study of T cell repertoires in cytomegalovirus infection. TCRdb re-called the reads with MiXCR, one entry per CDR3 protein. The sample consists of 400,000 to 550,000 distinct CDR3 sequences, about 11% of them appearing once. The sample comprised PBMCs. Source of these receptors: a human donor in good health (CMV status not recorded). Some clones in this sample may be carry-over from other donors' samples.

The chain couples TRBV5-4 to TRBJ2-3; unclear D gene. This CDR3 comprises 13 residues. V lost 0 bases and J lost 6, with 8 bases in between. Germline CDR1 is SGHNT and CDR2 is YYREEE (reference sequence). CDR3 loop: CASSLVGSDTQYF. The CDR3 DNA is TGTGCCAGCAGCTTGGTGGGGTCCGATACGCAGTATTTT.

V gene TRBV27 combines with J gene TRBJ2-3; D unclear. Germline values: CDR1 MNHEY, CDR2 SMNVEV (reference sequence). This CDR3 contains 16 residues. V dropped 4 bases and J dropped 4 bases, with 18 bases sitting between them. CDR3 sequence: CASSSSYLSRPDTQYF. CDR3 nucleotides: TGTGCCAGCAGTTCATCTTACCTTAGTCGTCCAGATACGCAGTATTTT.

This clonotype was seen a handful of times. The rearrangement links TRBV6-4 to TRBJ1-2; no clear D gene. The V end lost 3 bases, the J end lost 4 bases, and 12 bases lay between the germline ends. This CDR3 has 14 amino acids. Germline V gives CDR1 MRHNA, CDR2 SNTAGT. The CDR3 loop reads CASSDSDGLYGYTF. CDR3 bases: TGTGCCAGCAGTGATTCGGACGGTCTCTATGGCTACACCTTC.

This clonotype was found many times. This chain uses TRBV30 with TRBJ2-3; D may be TRBD2 (7 bases). Germline V gene lookup returns CDR1 GTSNPN and CDR2 SVGIG (reference sequence). The CDR3 spans 14 residues. Trimming removed 2 bases at V and 1 base at J, with 10 bases between. The CDR3 reads CAWSRGGRTDTQYF. DNA of the CDR3: TGTGCCTGGAGTAGGGGGGGCCGCACAGATACGCAGTATTTT.

This clonotype showed up just a few times. The rearrangement uses TRBV11-2 and TRBJ2-2, with D tentatively TRBD1 or TRBD2 (6 bases each). CDR3 size: 15 residues. In germline, CDR1 is SGHAT, CDR2 FQNNGV. With 4 bases removed from V and 5 bases from J, the gap between germline ends came to 14 bases. CDR3 amino acids: CASSYDRGRTGELFF. The CDR3 DNA sequence: TGTGCCAGCAGCTATGACCGGGGGCGGACCGGGGAGCTGTTTTTT. Together with reference TRBV11-2 and TRBJ2-2, the CDR3 gives the full variable domain: EAGVAQSPRYKIIEKRQSVAFWCNPISGHATLYWYQQILGQGPKLLIQFQNNGVVDDSQLPKDRFSAERLKGVDSTLKIQPAKLEDSAVYLCASSYDRGRTGELFFGEGSRLTVL.

There are many counts of this clonotype. The V and J genes are TRBV19 and TRBJ1-2; 9 nucleotides agree with TRBD1. With 7 bases clipped from V and 6 bases from J, the junction kept 12 bases outside the gene matches. This CDR3 spans 15 amino acids. CDR1 LNHDA and CDR2 SQIVND come from the germline V gene (reference sequence). The CDR3 here is CASIPSDRGVDGYTF. DNA for the CDR3: TGTGCCAGTATCCCCTCGGACAGGGGTGTGGATGGCTACACCTTC.

This clonotype has just a few counts. The chain recombines TRBV15 with TRBJ2-1; a weak D match, TRBD1 (9 bases). In germline, CDR1 is LNHNV, CDR2 YYDKDF (reference sequence). The CDR3 totals 20 residues. Trimming took off 5 bases at V and 8 bases at J, with 34 bases between the two ends. The CDR3 coding sequence is TGTGCCACCAGCGGATGGCCGGGACAGGGTAATAGCGGGGAGGGCGATGAGCAGTTCTTC. It encodes CATSGWPGQGNSGEGDEQFF.

In its sample, this clonotype was seen a few times. This chain links TRBV9 with TRBJ1-2; unclear D gene. The CDR3 contains 12 residues. CDR1 and CDR2 (germline): SGDLS, YYNGEE. With 0 bases removed from V and 1 base from J, the gap between germline ends came to 1 base. DNA of the CDR3: TGTGCCAGCAGCGTAGTTAACTATGGCTACACCTTC. Translated, it gives CASSVVNYGYTF.

This clonotype has a handful of counts. The V gene is TRBV5-1, the J gene TRBJ1-2, with D uncertain. Germline V CDR1 and CDR2: SGHRS, YFSETQ. The CDR3 spans 13 residues. V was shortened by 4 bases and J by 8 bases, with 15 bases between the two germline ends. CDR3 region: CASSLGPVRGYTF. The DNA of the CDR3 is TGCGCCAGCAGCCTCGGACCTGTTCGGGGCTACACCTTC.